This T cell receptor beta chain was captured in a study of blood T cell repertoires in COVID-19. Looking at the study overall: Researchers got acute and convalescent COVID-19 samples from the United States, Italy and Spain. Sample material is recorded as cDNA or gDNA derived from T cells, B-cell-depleted T cells, or PBMCs.

Germline V gene lookup returns CDR1 LGHNA and CDR2 YSLEER. With V trimmed by 0 bases and J by 0 bases, 9 bases remained unmatched. The CDR3 is made up of 18 amino acids. Original processing methods: Amplification with reference gene primers provided the estimates of nucleated cell counts. Assay: immunoSEQ multiplex PCR; the TCRdb copy retains only in-frame clones and omits some. That table furnishes V, J and clone size, whereas the DNA furnished D and trimming. The sample shows hundreds of thousands of clones, about 90% of them seen only once. The V gene is TRBV4-3, the J gene TRBJ2-3; TRBD1 matches 7 bases. Source material: peripheral blood. The sequence was collected from a woman under 30 who had recovered from COVID-19. CDR3 protein: CASSQDIEGATSTDTQYF. The CDR3, as DNA: TGCGCCAGCAGCCAAGATATCGAGGGGGCGACTAGCACAGATACGCAGTATTTT.